This T cell receptor beta chain was retrieved from a study of T cell changes during pregnancy in multiple sclerosis (dated by TCRdb to between 2018 and 2021). Describing the broader study: The study looked at changes in the T cell repertoire across pregnancy in women with multiple sclerosis.

Library preparation used the immunoSEQ multiplex PCR assay. The immuneACCESS repertoire file appears here via TCRdb, limited to in-frame rearrangements. These files lack a portion of the clones; in checked studies, under half of the deficit traces to unresolved V genes, and the cause of the others is not known. In all, the sample holds over 70,000 clones, and approximately 94% of those were seen once. The ten most abundant clones make up around 0.86% of the sample. Points on this clone: Its antigen is still unknown. No per-base quality is available; no much larger clone lies one base away.

V gives up 4 bases and J gives up 3 bases, and the segment between their germline ends measures 9 bases. From the germline V gene, CDR1 is SQVTM and CDR2 is ANQGSEA. The CDR3 measures 12 amino acids from cysteine to phenylalanine. Left in the record is the CDR3 DNA by itself, 36 bases read in frame from the first base. This sequence uses TRBV29-1 and TRBJ1-2; perhaps TRBD1 is the D gene, with 5 bases matching. The material sequenced was peripheral blood, taken in the third trimester of pregnancy. The sequence came from a female donor with multiple sclerosis, enrolled in a pregnancy study. The nucleotides read TGCAGCGTTGTTTCCAGGGACTATGGCTACACCTTC. Its protein product is CSVVSRDYGYTF.